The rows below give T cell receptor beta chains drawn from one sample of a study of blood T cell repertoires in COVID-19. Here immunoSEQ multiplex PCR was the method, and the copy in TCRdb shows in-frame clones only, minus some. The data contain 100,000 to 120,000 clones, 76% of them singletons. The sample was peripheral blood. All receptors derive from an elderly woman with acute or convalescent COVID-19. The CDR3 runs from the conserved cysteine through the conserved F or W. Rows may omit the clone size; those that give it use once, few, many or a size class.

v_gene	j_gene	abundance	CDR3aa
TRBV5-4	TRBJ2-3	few	CASSVRLGGTDTQYF
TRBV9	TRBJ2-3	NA	CASSVEGGSDTQYF
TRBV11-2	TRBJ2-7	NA	CASSFSGRAYEQYF
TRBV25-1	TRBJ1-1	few	CASSRRTGGTNTEAFF
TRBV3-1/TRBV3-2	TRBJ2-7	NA	CASSPRAGQPYEQYF
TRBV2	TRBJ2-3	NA	CASSALSDTQYF
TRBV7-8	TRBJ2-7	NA	CASSLARTSGSIYEQYF
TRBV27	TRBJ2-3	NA	CASSSRQGSTQYF
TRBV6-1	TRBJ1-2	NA	CASSELSSFYYYGYTF
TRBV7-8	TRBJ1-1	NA	CASSLGPGGRLAEAFF
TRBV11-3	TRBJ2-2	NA	CASSLVWEGNGELFF
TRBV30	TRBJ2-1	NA	CAWSPWTSGGDEQFF
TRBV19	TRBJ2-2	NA	CASTKAGRVAAGELFF
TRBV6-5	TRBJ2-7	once	CASRPTGSYEQYF
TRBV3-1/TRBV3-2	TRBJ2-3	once	CASQTSGGIDTQYF
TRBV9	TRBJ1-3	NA	CASSEGQGLGNTIYF
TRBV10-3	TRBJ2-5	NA	CAAKGASQETQYF
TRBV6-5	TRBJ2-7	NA	CASSYSNDRVYEQYF